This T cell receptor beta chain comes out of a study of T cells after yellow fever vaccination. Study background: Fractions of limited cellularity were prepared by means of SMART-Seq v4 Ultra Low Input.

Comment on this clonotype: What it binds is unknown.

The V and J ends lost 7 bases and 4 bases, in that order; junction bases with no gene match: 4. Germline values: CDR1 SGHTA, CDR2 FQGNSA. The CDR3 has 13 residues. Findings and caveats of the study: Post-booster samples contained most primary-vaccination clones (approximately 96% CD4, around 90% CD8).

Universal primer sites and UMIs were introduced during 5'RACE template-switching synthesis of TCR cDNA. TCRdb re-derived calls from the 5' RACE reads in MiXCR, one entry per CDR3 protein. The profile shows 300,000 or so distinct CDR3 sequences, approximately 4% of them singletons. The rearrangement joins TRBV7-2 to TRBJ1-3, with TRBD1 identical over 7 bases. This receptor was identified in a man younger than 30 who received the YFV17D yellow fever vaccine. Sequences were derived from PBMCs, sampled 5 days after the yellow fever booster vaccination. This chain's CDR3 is CASNRGQGNTIYF. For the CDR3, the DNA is TGTGCCAGCAACAGGGGACAGGGAAACACCATATATTTT.